These 27 T cell receptor beta chains came from one sample sequenced in a study of metastatic and nonmetastatic thyroid tumors. TCRdb re-called the PCR reads with MiXCR. The table records 21,000 or so clones, approximately 22% of them present only once. Prior to thyroid surgery, none of the patients had received any treatment. The sample consisted of tumor tissue. All receptors come from a female donor with papillary thyroid cancer or a benign thyroid nodule (not recorded which). Some clones in this sample may be carry-over from other donors' samples.

The rearrangement joins TRBV4-1 to TRBJ2-1; the match to TRBD2 covers 8 bases. In germline, CDR1 is MGHRA, CDR2 YSYEKL. The CDR3 totals 16 residues. Trimming cost V 3 bases and J 7 bases; bases outside gene matches: 11. As DNA, the CDR3 is TGCGCCAGCAGCCATAATAGCGGGAACTGGAGGAATGAGCAGTTCTTC. Amino acids: CASSHNSGNWRNEQFF.

This clone came up many times. The chain employs TRBV30 and TRBJ2-7, with D possibly being TRBD2 (6 bases). This CDR3 contains 14 residues. The V and J ends lost 3 bases and 4 bases respectively, with 16 bases between them. Per germline, CDR1 GTSNPN and CDR2 SVGIG (reference sequence). The CDR3 spells CAWSGRGSSYEQYF. The CDR3 DNA reads as TGTGCCTGGAGCGGGCGGGGTTCATCTTACGAGCAGTACTTC.

The genes are TRBV11-1 and TRBJ2-7; 7 bases fit TRBD2. V lost 5 bases and J lost 1; bases outside the gene matches: 11. Germline values: CDR1 SGHAT, CDR2 FQDESV (reference sequence). The CDR3 is 16 residues long. For the CDR3, the DNA is TGTGCCAGCAGCCTATTGGGTATGGGACTATCCTACGAGCAGTACTTC. Encoded protein: CASSLLGMGLSYEQYF.

This clone has just a few counts. The V gene is TRBV12-3 or TRBV12-4, the J gene TRBJ2-7; TRBD2 matches 9 bases. The V segment lost 5 bases and the J segment 5 bases; nucleotides outside the gene matches: 7. This CDR3 is 14 amino acids long. The CDR3 DNA reads TGTGCCAGCAGTGATAGGACTAGCGAGGACGAGCAGTACTTC. Translated, it gives CASSDRTSEDEQYF.

The chain couples TRBV11-2 to TRBJ2-1, with D tentatively TRBD2 (6 bases). Germline CDR1 reads SGHAT; CDR2 reads FQNNGV. V was pared by 2 bases and J by 0 bases, with 11 bases between. The CDR3 contains 16 residues. The CDR3 coding sequence is TGTGCCAGCAGCTTATTGGTGGGAGGCTCCTACAATGAGCAGTTCTTC. It codes for CASSLLVGGSYNEQFF.

This clone was picked up a small number of times. The chain has TRBV28 and TRBJ1-2; perhaps TRBD1 as D (5 bases). Looked up from germline, CDR1 is MDHEN and CDR2 is SYDVKM. The CDR3 has 13 amino acids. Trimming removed 1 base at V and 8 bases at J, with 11 bases between. The CDR3 coding sequence is TGTGCCAGCAGTTTATTGGGGGTCGGGGGCTACACCTTC. This gives the protein CASSLLGVGGYTF.

The J gene is TRBJ1-2, the V gene TRBV9; TRBD1 matches at 9 bases. J gave up 4 bases and V 4 bases, and 8 bases lay outside the gene matches. There are 15 residues in the CDR3. Germline V gives CDR1 SGDLS, CDR2 YYNGEE. The CDR3 region is CASSPGQGSVYGYTF. CDR3 DNA sequence: TGTGCCAGCAGCCCCGGACAGGGGTCAGTCTATGGCTACACCTTC.

The rearrangement links TRBV20-1 to TRBJ1-2, with D possibly matching TRBD1 (5 bases). The V end was cut by 5 bases, the J end by 4 bases, with 14 bases between. This CDR3 is 13 amino acids long. Germline V CDR1 and CDR2: DFQATT, SNEGSKA (reference sequence). CDR3 DNA sequence: TGCAGTGCTGAAGCAGGGACGGGCTATGGCTACACCTTC. It specifies CSAEAGTGYGYTF.

A few counts support this clone. This chain links TRBV28 with TRBJ2-1; 7 nucleotides line up with TRBD2. Germline V gene data show CDR1 as MDHEN and CDR2 as SYDVKM. The ends lost 3 bases at V and 6 bases at J; junction bases unmatched: 8. There are 15 residues in the CDR3. CDR3 in DNA: TGTGCCAGCAGTTTTAAGAGCGGGACGGCCAATGAGCAGTTCTTC. Protein: CASSFKSGTANEQFF.

The gene calls are TRBV6-1 and TRBJ1-6; D not certain. The CDR3 totals 13 residues. Germline V gene sequence: CDR1 MNHNS, CDR2 SASEGT. The V end was cut by 7 bases, the J end by 8 bases, with 12 bases between. The chain's CDR3 is CASTDSADSPLHF. CDR3 sequence (DNA): TGTGCCAGCACAGATTCGGCGGATTCACCCCTCCACTTT.

This chain uses TRBV28 with TRBJ1-4; 8 positions match TRBD1. The CDR3 sequence is 12 residues long. V was pared by 6 bases and J by 15 bases, with 9 bases of the junction left unmatched. The germline V gene has CDR1 MDHEN and CDR2 SYDVKM. CDR3 sequence: CASRGRGRIVFF. CDR3 bases: TGTGCCAGCAGGGGCAGGGGGCGGATAGTGTTTTTT.

The sample holds many counts of this clone. The CDR3 DNA reads as TGTGCCAGCAGTTTACTAGCGGGAGAGAGCGAGCAGTACTTC. It specifies CASSLLAGESEQYF. The V gene is TRBV28, the J gene TRBJ2-7; 10 bases agree with TRBD2. V lost 2 bases and J lost 6; bases outside the gene matches: 4. Germline V CDR1 and CDR2: MDHEN, SYDVKM. The CDR3 has 14 residues.

The rearrangement uses TRBV6-2 or TRBV6-3 and TRBJ2-7; D is unresolved. Germline assignment: CDR1 MNHEY and CDR2 SVGEGT. V lost 8 bases and J lost 4, with 12 bases in between. This CDR3 region has 12 residues. CDR3 coding DNA: TGTGCCAGCTACCACGTGGCGTACGAGCAGTACTTC. Protein: CASYHVAYEQYF.

Many counts were recorded for this clone. A much more abundant neighbour one base away suggests this may be a read error. J is TRBJ2-1 and V is TRBV24-1, with D possibly TRBD2 on 5 matching bases. This CDR3 is 13 amino acids long. The V gene's germline CDR1 is KGHDR and CDR2 SFDVKD. The V end lost 6 bases, the J end lost 3 bases, and 8 bases lay between the germline ends. CDR3 region: CATSSRDYNEQFF. The CDR3 coding sequence is TGTGCCACCAGTAGCCGGGACTACAATGAGCAGTTCTTC.

As to this clone: A single base separates this from a much larger clone, so it may be a read error. The chain uses TRBV2 and TRBJ2-7; tentatively, D is TRBD1 or TRBD2 (5 bases each). V lost 1 base and J 5 bases, leaving 18 bases between the germline ends. CDR3 length: 16 amino acids. CDR1 SNHLY and CDR2 FYNNEI come from the germline V gene. The chain's CDR3 is CASSEGWGCRVDEQYF. CDR3 coding DNA: TGTGCCAGCAGTGAAGGGTGGGGGTGCAGGGTCGACGAGCAGTACTTC.

This clone has just a few counts. This sequence joins TRBV11-2 and TRBJ1-2, with D hard to call. Looked up from germline, CDR1 is SGHAT and CDR2 is FQNNGV. The ends were cut back, 6 bases at V and 6 bases at J, with 20 bases in the middle. This CDR3 is 15 amino acids long. CDR3 coding DNA: TGTGCCAGCAGTCCTACTCGAACGATGACGGATGGCTACACCTTC. Translating it yields CASSPTRTMTDGYTF.

This clone is deemed medium-sized (0.01 to 0.1%). V and J are TRBV6-1 and TRBJ2-4, with D possibly TRBD2 on 5 matching bases. There are 13 residues in the CDR3. Germline V gene lookup returns CDR1 MNHNS and CDR2 SASEGT. Trimming took 3 bases from V and 7 from J, leaving 10 bases between them. Here the CDR3 DNA reads TGTGCCAGCAGTGATAGCGACTTGAACATTCAGTACTTC. It is translated as CASSDSDLNIQYF.

This clone was counted ten times or more. J is TRBJ2-7 and V is TRBV7-9, with 8 bases that match TRBD1. The CDR3 spans 16 residues. Germline V CDR1 and CDR2: SEHNR, FQNEAQ (reference sequence). J gave up 3 bases and V 4 bases, and 11 bases lay outside the gene matches. CDR3 DNA sequence: TGTGCCAGCAGCTCAAGGACAGGGATAATGGACTACGAGCAGTACTTC. This encodes CASSSRTGIMDYEQYF. Looking up the rest from reference TRBV7-9 and TRBJ2-7 gives the full variable domain: DTGVSQNPRHKITKRGQNVTFRCDPISEHNRLYWYRQTLGQGPEFLTYFQNEAQLEKSRLLSDRFSAERPKGSFSTLEIQRTEQGDSAMYLCASSSRTGIMDYEQYFGPGTRLTVT.

The chain couples TRBV9 to TRBJ2-3; D uncertain. With 3 bases removed from V and 3 bases from J, the gap between germline ends came to 5 bases. The V gene's germline CDR1 is SGDLS and CDR2 YYNGEE. This CDR3 contains 12 residues. The CDR3: CASSGLTDTQYF. DNA of the CDR3: TGTGCCAGCAGCGGGTTAACAGATACGCAGTATTTT. The variable domain in full, completed from reference TRBV9 and TRBJ2-3, reads DSGVTQTPKHLITATGQRVTLRCSPRSGDLSVYWYQQSLDQGLQFLIQYYNGEERAKGNILERFSAQQFPDLHSELNLSSLELGDSALYFCASSGLTDTQYFGPGTRLTVL.

This clone was seen repeatedly, ten times or more. A much larger clone is a single base away; this may be a read error. This same CDR3 is encoded by further DNA sequences in the sample. The chain combines TRBV6-2 or TRBV6-3 with TRBJ2-4; 14 positions match TRBD2. Looked up from germline, CDR1 is MNHEY and CDR2 is SVGEGT. This CDR3 is 18 amino acids long. This CDR3 reads CASSYGLAGGRAKNIQYF. As DNA, the CDR3 is TGTGCTAGCAGCTACGGACTAGCGGGAGGCCGAGCCAAAAACATTCAGTACTTC.

This clone was seen ten or more times. CDR3 DNA sequence: TGCGCCAGCAGTCCCTGGGGACTAGCGGCCGCGAACACCGGGGAGCTGTTTTTT. Translated, it gives CASSPWGLAAANTGELFF. V and J are TRBV5-1 and TRBJ2-2; TRBD2 matches at 11 bases. The CDR3 is 18 residues long. CDR1 and CDR2 (germline): SGHRS, YFSETQ. With V trimmed by 5 bases and J by 0 bases, 9 bases remained unmatched.

This clone has ten or more counts. The chain carries TRBV28 and TRBJ2-1; TRBD2 might be the D (7 bases). Trimming took 7 bases from V and 1 from J, leaving 11 bases between them. Germline CDR1 and CDR2: MDHEN and SYDVKM. This CDR3 is built from 14 residues. The CDR3 nucleotides read TGTGCCAGCAAGGGGAGGGGGTCCTACAATGAGCAGTTCTTC. Protein product: CASKGRGSYNEQFF.

V and J are TRBV10-3 and TRBJ1-1, with a weak D call TRBD1 (5 bases). Trimming removed 3 bases from V and 0 bases from J, with 11 bases in between. Germline assignment: CDR1 ENHRY and CDR2 SYGVKD. The CDR3 contains 15 residues. This chain's CDR3 is CAISDSGTVNTEAFF. CDR3 DNA sequence: TGTGCCATCAGTGATTCCGGGACGGTGAACACTGAAGCTTTCTTT.

The sample holds many counts of this clone. V is TRBV10-2 and J is TRBJ1-4; D ambiguous. Trimming took off 7 bases at V and 8 bases at J, with 14 bases between the two ends. From germline, CDR1 is WSHSY and CDR2 SAAADI. This CDR3 has 13 residues. The CDR3 region is CASTPAGGEKLFF. As DNA, the CDR3 is TGCGCCAGCACCCCAGCGGGAGGAGAAAAACTGTTTTTT.

In its sample, this clone ranks as medium-sized. V and J are TRBV19 and TRBJ1-2, with D maybe TRBD1 (5 bases). Deletions cut 8 bases from V and 8 bases from J, with 21 bases between. The CDR3 spans 14 residues. Per germline, CDR1 LNHDA and CDR2 SQIVND (reference sequence). The CDR3: CASSWEGTEGGYTF. The CDR3 nucleotides read TGTGCCAGTTCATGGGAGGGAACCGAGGGGGGCTACACCTTC.

In this sample, this clone is medium-sized (0.01 to 0.1%). This chain uses TRBV6-1 with TRBJ1-2, with 9 bases identical to TRBD1. The CDR3 sequence is 15 residues long. In germline, CDR1 is MNHNS, CDR2 SASEGT. After removal of 3 bases from V and 2 bases from J, the junction contained 4 bases not matched to a gene. CDR3 protein: CASSDWGQGNYGYTF. The CDR3 DNA reads as TGTGCCAGCAGTGACTGGGGACAGGGCAACTATGGCTACACCTTC.

This clone rates as medium-sized (0.01 to 0.1%). The chain carries TRBV20-1 and TRBJ2-1; D possibly matches TRBD1 or TRBD2 (5 bases each). Germline CDR1 reads DFQATT; CDR2 reads SNEGSKA (reference sequence). The CDR3 has 14 residues. V was pared by 3 bases and J by 2 bases, with 11 bases between. CDR3 sequence reads: CSASFRDPYNEQFF. The CDR3 coding sequence is TGCAGTGCTAGTTTCAGGGACCCCTACAATGAGCAGTTCTTC.